This TCR beta chain was sequenced for a study of T cell responses to AZD1222 COVID-19 vaccine. Method: immunoSEQ multiplex PCR; TCRdb's copy keeps in-frame clones and lacks some. There are some 110,000 clones in the sample; 92% occur only once, and over 1.5% lies in the top ten. Germline CDR1 and CDR2: SGHNT and YYREEE (reference sequence). The CDR3 is 16 amino acids. V shed 4 bases, J shed 3 bases, and the junction held 10 bases outside the gene matches. For this clone: The antigen remains unidentified.

Whole-study findings and limits: Spike-specific TCR repertoires showed rising breadth and depth after two AZD1222 doses. Close to half of all spike-specific TCRs reportedly target regions of the variants that are unmutated. Only a handful of AZD1222 recipients were seropositive at baseline.

Sequenced material: peripheral blood, taken on day 0 of AZD1222 vaccination. The TCR was taken from an adult in good health. V gene TRBV5-4 combines with J gene TRBJ2-3; 8 bases map to TRBD1. Written as DNA, the CDR3 is TGTGCCAGCAGCCGGGACTTCCACAGGGGGACAGATACGCAGTATTTT. Amino acids: CASSRDFHRGTDTQYF.